A single sample gave rise to the 24 T cell receptor beta chains below, sequenced in a study of tumor and adjacent non-tumor tissue in lung cancer. Three rounds of nested PCR, following a modified ARM-PCR protocol, produced the TCRbeta library. TCRdb itself ran the multiplex PCR reads through MiXCR, one entry per CDR3 protein. The sample holds 60,000 to 85,000 distinct CDR3 sequences, over 65% seen once. This sample's RNA came from whole unsorted tissue. This non-tumor lung sample came from over 3 cm beyond the tumor edge. Specimen: distant non-tumor lung tissue. These TCRs come from a man between 65 and 85 years old with non-small cell lung cancer.

As concerns this clonotype: Sequence at one end of the junction differs from germline and may be a read error. This sequence joins TRBV6-1 and TRBJ2-3; 7 bases map to TRBD1. Germline V gene data show CDR1 as MNHNS and CDR2 as SASEGT. The CDR3 is 15 residues long. Here the CDR3 reads CASSEVQGSADMQYF. The DNA of the CDR3 is TGTGCCAGCAGCGAAGTACAGGGGTCGGCAGATATGCAGTATTTT.

The gene calls are TRBV4-3 and TRBJ1-2; D remains unclear. This CDR3 spans 13 amino acids. Germline-derived CDR1 and CDR2 are LGHNA and YSLEER. With 1 base removed from V and 14 bases from J, the gap between germline ends came to 17 bases. CDR3 region: CASSQGAAYVYTF. The DNA of the CDR3 is TGCGCCAGCAGCCAAGGGGCGGCATATGTCTATACCTTC.

The chain has TRBV21-1 and TRBJ2-7; the DNA was not compared with TRBD1, the D call given in the table. TRBV21-1 is a pseudogene segment. The length of the CDR3 is 14 residues. Here the CDR3 reads CASSKVGQAHEQYF. The DNA of the CDR3 is TGTGCCAGCAGCAAAGTCGGACAGGCCCATGAGCAGTACTTC.

This clonotype was counted a few times. The V gene is TRBV28, the J gene TRBJ1-2; D unresolved. The germline gives CDR1 MDHEN, CDR2 SYDVKM. The CDR3 contains 14 residues. V lost 5 bases and J 8 bases, leaving 18 bases between the germline ends. CDR3 sequence (DNA): TGTGCCAGCAGTCCCTCAGGAAGGGTGAGCGGCTACACCTTC. It is translated as CASSPSGRVSGYTF.

This clonotype was found a few times. The rearrangement joins TRBV6-4 to TRBJ2-3; no definite D call. Trimming removed 2 bases from V and 0 bases from J, with 3 bases in between. Germline V gene lookup returns CDR1 MRHNA and CDR2 SNTAGT. This CDR3 has 13 amino acids. CDR3 region: CASSDGSTDTQYF. CDR3 coding DNA: TGTGCCAGCAGTGACGGGAGCACAGATACGCAGTATTTT.

As regards this clonotype: The junction differs from germline at one of its ends, possibly a read error. The gene calls are TRBV6-2 or TRBV6-3 and TRBJ2-3; D not resolved. Germline assignment: CDR1 MNHEY and CDR2 SVGEGT. There are 13 residues in the CDR3. The CDR3 is CASSYDTTDMQYF. The CDR3 DNA is TGTGCCAGCAGTTACGATACCACAGATATGCAGTATTTT.

This clonotype was seen at least ten times. V is TRBV6-1 and J is TRBJ2-5, with D perhaps being TRBD1 or TRBD2 (8 bases each). Germline assignment: CDR1 MNHNS and CDR2 SASEGT. V lost 7 bases, J lost 5 bases, and 17 bases lay in between. This CDR3 comprises 14 residues. CDR3 in DNA: TGTGCCAGCATACCAGGGGGCGGGGGGGAGACCCAGTACTTC. As protein: CASIPGGGGETQYF.

The chain links TRBV29-1 to TRBJ2-5; 7 bases line up with TRBD1. Per germline, CDR1 SQVTM and CDR2 ANQGSEA. This CDR3 region has 16 residues. Germline trimming cut 8 bases from V and 2 bases from J; bases unmatched to any gene: 17. CDR3 amino acids: CSTKPYVRTGQETQYF. In DNA, the CDR3 is TGCAGCACCAAGCCCTACGTCCGGACAGGTCAAGAGACCCAGTACTTC.

The chain is built from TRBV6-5 and TRBJ2-6, with TRBD1 as a possible D gene (7 bases). From germline, CDR1 is MNHEY and CDR2 SVGAGI. This CDR3 comprises 17 residues. Trimming stripped 5 bases from V and 2 bases from J, with 16 bases between. CDR3 DNA sequence: TGTGCCAGCAGTCCCGGGACAGCGGGCCCTGGGGCCAACGTCCTGACTTTC. This translates into CASSPGTAGPGANVLTF.

A word on this clonotype: This likely comes from a read error, as the CDR3 has no conserved phenylalanine or tryptophan at its end. The CDR3 is CASRPRSGRDSLLHI. For the CDR3, the DNA is TGTGCCAGCAGACCCCGCTCGGGGAGGGATTCACTCCTCCACATT. The V call is TRBV6-5, the J call TRBJ1-6; D gene ambiguous. CDR1 and CDR2 from the germline V gene are MNHEY and SVGAGI. The CDR3 is 15 residues long.

Remarks on this clonotype: Being one base from a much bigger clone, this may be a read error. J is TRBJ2-3 and V is TRBV10-3, with 8 nucleotides matching TRBD2. The CDR3 consists of 15 residues. CDR1 is ENHRY, CDR2 SYGVKD, per germline. The CDR3 loop is CAISEMSGRGDKQYF. The CDR3 DNA follows: TGTGCCATCAGTGAGATGAGCGGGAGAGGGGATAAGCAGTATTTT.

The CDR3 region is CSASRRQRTLGNQPQHF. For the CDR3, the DNA is TGCAGTGCTAGTAGGAGGCAGAGGACTTTGGGCAATCAGCCCCAGCATTTT. The chain couples TRBV20-1 to TRBJ1-5; D is uncertain. The V and J ends lost 3 bases and 2 bases respectively, with 20 bases between them. Per the germline V gene, CDR1 is DFQATT and CDR2 is SNEGSKA (reference sequence). CDR3 size: 17 residues.

Comments on this clonotype: The CDR3 does not end in the conserved phenylalanine or tryptophan, so this is likely a read error. The V gene is TRBV11-3, the J gene TRBJ2-3; D possibly corresponds to TRBD1 (5 bases). Germline V gene data show CDR1 as SGHNT and CDR2 as YENEEA. This CDR3 contains 15 residues. The CDR3 DNA reads TGTGCCAGCAACTTATCCCAATCCGGACACCGGCTGCAGTATATT. This sequence encodes CASNLSQSGHRLQYI.

With respect to this clonotype: One end of the junction is discordant with germline, which a read error may explain. The genes are TRBV29-1 and TRBJ1-1; no clear D. Germline CDR1 reads SQVTM; CDR2 reads ANQGSEA. The length of the CDR3 is 11 residues. CDR3 sequence (DNA): TGCAGCATTATTGTAGTCCCTGAACCTTGCTTT. It translates to CSIIVVPEPCF.

With regard to this clonotype: One end of the junction does not line up with germline, which may come from a read error. The chain employs TRBV12-3 or TRBV12-4 and TRBJ1-2, with 8 nucleotides matching TRBD1. The length of the CDR3 is 14 residues. The CDR3 spells CTSRPGQVNYGYTF. CDR3 nucleotides: TGTACCAGCAGGCCGGGACAGGTGAACTATGGCTATACGTTC.

With respect to this clonotype: At one end the junction does not follow the germline gene, possibly because of a read error. V is TRBV20-1 and J is TRBJ1-5; D remains ambiguous. This CDR3 region has 14 residues. CDR1 is DFQATT and CDR2 is SNEGSKA in the germline V gene (reference sequence). The CDR3 loop is CSDQIPGDNQPQHF. In DNA, the CDR3 is TGCAGTGATCAAATACCCGGCGACAATCAGCCACAGCATTTT.

This clonotype was picked up a small number of times. CDR3 sequence: CSAPRGRQQPQHF. CDR3 bases: TGCAGTGCTCCCAGGGGGCGGCAGCAGCCCCAGCATTTT. The chain uses TRBV20-1 and TRBJ1-5, with 8 bases fitting TRBD1. In germline, CDR1 is DFQATT, CDR2 SNEGSKA (reference sequence). The V segment lost 5 bases and the J segment 7 bases; nucleotides outside the gene matches: 7. The CDR3 totals 13 residues.

This clonotype was seen repeatedly, ten times or more. The rearrangement links TRBV6-1 to TRBJ2-5; D gene unclear. This CDR3 has 14 amino acids. Germline V gene data show CDR1 as MNHNS and CDR2 as SASEGT. The V gene lost 6 bases and the J gene lost 5 bases, with 16 bases spanning the gap. The DNA for the CDR3 is TGTGCCAGCAGCGCAGCTCACGGCCGGGAGACCCAGTACTTC. As protein: CASSAAHGRETQYF.

The CDR3 nucleotides are TGTGCCAGCACCCTAACACCTGACAAGCCCGCGACCCAGTACTTC. Its protein product is CASTLTPDKPATQYF. The chain uses TRBV28 and TRBJ2-5; no reliable D call. The CDR3 loop spans 15 amino acids. The germline gives CDR1 MDHEN, CDR2 SYDVKM. Trimming cost V 7 bases and J 7 bases, with 22 bases left between them.

In its sample, this clonotype was seen many times. The chain recombines TRBV29-1 with TRBJ2-1; 13 bases are shared with TRBD2. This CDR3 region has 14 residues. CDR1 and CDR2 (germline): SQVTM, ANQGSEA. The ends lost 4 bases at V and 6 bases at J; junction bases unmatched: 3. For the CDR3, the DNA is TGCAGCGTTGGACTAGCGGGAGGTCCCAATGAGCAGTTCTTC. It specifies CSVGLAGGPNEQFF.

Concerning this clonotype itself: The junction does not match germline at one end; this may be a read error. The chain couples TRBV4-3 to TRBJ2-1; 8 bases match TRBD1. Germline CDR1 LGHNA, CDR2 YSLEER. The CDR3 length is 15 residues. The CDR3 is CASSPRTGTYNEQFF. The CDR3 coding sequence is TGCGCCAGCAGCCCCAGGACAGGGACCTATAATGAGCAGTTCTTC.

With respect to this clonotype: Compared with germline, one end of the junction differs, possibly owing to a read error. The CDR3 nucleotides read TGTGCCAGCAGATACCCTGGGGAGAGCTCCTATAATTCATCCCTCCACTTT. This translates into CASRYPGESSYNSSLHF. The chain combines TRBV28 with TRBJ1-6, with no clear D. The CDR3 extends over 17 amino acids. Germline lookup yields CDR1 MDHEN and CDR2 SYDVKM.

A remark on this clonotype: The conserved closing phenylalanine or tryptophan is absent in this CDR3, likely reflecting a read error. V gene TRBV12-3 or TRBV12-4 combines with J gene TRBJ1-3, with 8 bases matching TRBD1. The V and J ends lost 6 bases and 0 bases, in that order; junction bases with no gene match: 13. The CDR3 runs to 18 residues. CDR3 sequence (DNA): TGTGCCAGCAGGCGTCCCGGGACAGGTATCGGCTCTGGAAACACCATATATTAT. It is translated as CASRRPGTGIGSGNTIYY.

This clonotype was observed a few times. This may be a read error, as it is one base from a much larger clone. This chain links TRBV28 with TRBJ1-5; a possible D gene is TRBD1 (5 bases). This CDR3 spans 15 amino acids. Germline V lookup: CDR1 MDHEN, CDR2 SYDVKM. The CDR3 spells CDSSFEGLSFQPQHF. CDR3 DNA: TGTGACAGCAGTTTTGAGGGGCTGAGTTTCCAGCCCCAGCATTTT.